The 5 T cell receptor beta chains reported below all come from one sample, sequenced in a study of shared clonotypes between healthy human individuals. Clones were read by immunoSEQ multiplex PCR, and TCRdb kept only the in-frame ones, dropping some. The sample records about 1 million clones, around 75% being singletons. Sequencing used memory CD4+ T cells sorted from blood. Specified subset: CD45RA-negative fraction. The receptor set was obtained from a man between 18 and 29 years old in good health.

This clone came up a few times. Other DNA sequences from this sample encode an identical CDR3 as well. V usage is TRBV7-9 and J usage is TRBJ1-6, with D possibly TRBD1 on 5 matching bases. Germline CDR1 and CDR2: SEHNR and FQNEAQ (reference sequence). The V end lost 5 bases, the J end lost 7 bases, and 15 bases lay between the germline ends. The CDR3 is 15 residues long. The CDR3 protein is CASSPRQGNNSPLHF. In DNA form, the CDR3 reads TGTGCCAGCAGCCCAAGGCAGGGTAACAATTCACCCCTCCACTTT.

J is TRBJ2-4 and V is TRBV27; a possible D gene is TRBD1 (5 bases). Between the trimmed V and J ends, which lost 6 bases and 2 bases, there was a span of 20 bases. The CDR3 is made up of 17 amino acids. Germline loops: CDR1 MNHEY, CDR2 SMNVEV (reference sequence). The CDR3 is CASSYSQVTTTKNIQYF. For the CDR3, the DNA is TGTGCCAGCAGCTACTCACAGGTGACAACGACCAAAAACATTCAGTACTTC.

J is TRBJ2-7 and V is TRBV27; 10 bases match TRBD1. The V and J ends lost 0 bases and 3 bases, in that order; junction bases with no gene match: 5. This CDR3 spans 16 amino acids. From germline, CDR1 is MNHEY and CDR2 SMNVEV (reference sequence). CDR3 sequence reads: CASSLSRGQGDYEQYF. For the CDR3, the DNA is TGTGCCAGCAGTTTATCGAGAGGACAGGGGGACTACGAGCAGTACTTC.

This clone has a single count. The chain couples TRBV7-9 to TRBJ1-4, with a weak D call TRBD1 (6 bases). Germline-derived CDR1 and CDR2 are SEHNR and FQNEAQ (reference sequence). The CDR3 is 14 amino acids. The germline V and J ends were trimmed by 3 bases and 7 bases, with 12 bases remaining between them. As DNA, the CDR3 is TGTGCCAGCAGCTTCCAGGGGCCGGGTGAAAAACTGTTTTTT. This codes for CASSFQGPGEKLFF.

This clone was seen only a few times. DNA for the CDR3: TGCGCCAGCAGCCGTTCCACAGGGGGAGTAAACACCATATATTTT. Protein: CASSRSTGGVNTIYF. The chain carries TRBV4-1 and TRBJ1-3; 8 bases fit TRBD1. Germline V CDR1 and CDR2: MGHRA, YSYEKL. V shed 4 bases and J 6 bases; nucleotides not matched to a gene: 8. The CDR3 consists of 15 residues.